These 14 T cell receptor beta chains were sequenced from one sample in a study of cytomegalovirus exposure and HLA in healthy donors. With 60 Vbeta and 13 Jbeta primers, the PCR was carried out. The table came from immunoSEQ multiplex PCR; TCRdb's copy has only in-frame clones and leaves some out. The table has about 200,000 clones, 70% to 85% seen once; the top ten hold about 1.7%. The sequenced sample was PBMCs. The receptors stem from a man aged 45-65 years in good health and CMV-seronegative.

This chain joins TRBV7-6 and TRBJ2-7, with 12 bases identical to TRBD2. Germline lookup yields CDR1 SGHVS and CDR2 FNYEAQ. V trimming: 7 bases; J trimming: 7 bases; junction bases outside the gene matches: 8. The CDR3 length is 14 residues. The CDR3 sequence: CASTLRLAGEEQYF. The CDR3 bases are TGTGCCAGCACCCTCAGACTAGCGGGAGAAGAGCAGTACTTC. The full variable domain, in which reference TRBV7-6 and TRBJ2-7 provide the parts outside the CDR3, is GAGVSQSPRYKVTKRGQDVALRCDPISGHVSLYWYRQALGQGPEFLTYFNYEAQQDKSGLPNDRFSAERPEGSISTLTIQRTEQRDSAMYRCASTLRLAGEEQYFGPGTRLTVT.

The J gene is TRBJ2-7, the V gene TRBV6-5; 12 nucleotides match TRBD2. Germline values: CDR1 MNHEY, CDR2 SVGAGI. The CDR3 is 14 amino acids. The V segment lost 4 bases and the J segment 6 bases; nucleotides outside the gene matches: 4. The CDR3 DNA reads TGTGCCAGCAGTTCCCTAGCGGGAGGGGGCGAGCAGTACTTC. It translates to CASSSLAGGGEQYF.

The CDR3 here is CASSVQSNYGYTF. The CDR3 nucleotides read TGTGCCAGCAGTGTTCAGTCTAACTATGGCTACACCTTC. The chain combines TRBV2 with TRBJ1-2; D is unclear. Germline V lookup: CDR1 SNHLY, CDR2 FYNNEI. V was shortened by 4 bases and J by 0 bases, with 6 bases between the two germline ends. The CDR3 has 13 residues. The full variable domain, in which reference TRBV2 and TRBJ1-2 provide the parts outside the CDR3, is EPEVTQTPSHQVTQMGQEVILRCVPISNHLYFYWYRQILGQKVEFLVSFYNNEISEKSEIFDDQFSVERPDGSNFTLKIRSTKLEDSAMYFCASSVQSNYGYTFGSGTRLTVV.

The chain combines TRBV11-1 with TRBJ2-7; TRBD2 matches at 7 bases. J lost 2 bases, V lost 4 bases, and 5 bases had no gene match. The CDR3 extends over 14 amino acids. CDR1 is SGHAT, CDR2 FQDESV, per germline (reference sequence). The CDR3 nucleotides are TGTGCCAGCAGCTCGGAGGGACTAACCTACGAGCAGTACTTC. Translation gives CASSSEGLTYEQYF.

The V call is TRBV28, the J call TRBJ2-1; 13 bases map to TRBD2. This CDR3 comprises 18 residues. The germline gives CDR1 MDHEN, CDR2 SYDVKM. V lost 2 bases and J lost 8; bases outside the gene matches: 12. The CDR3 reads CASSLLETGTSGMYEQFF. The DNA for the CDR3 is TGTGCCAGCAGTTTACTGGAAACAGGGACTAGCGGGATGTATGAGCAGTTCTTC.

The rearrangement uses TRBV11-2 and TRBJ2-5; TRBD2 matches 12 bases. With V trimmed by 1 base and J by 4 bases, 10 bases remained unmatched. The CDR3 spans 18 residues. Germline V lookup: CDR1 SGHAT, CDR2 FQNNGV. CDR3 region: CASSLVLAGGPRGETQYF. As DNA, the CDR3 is TGTGCCAGCAGCTTAGTTCTAGCGGGAGGGCCACGGGGAGAGACCCAGTACTTC. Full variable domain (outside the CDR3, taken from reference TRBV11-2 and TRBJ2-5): EAGVAQSPRYKIIEKRQSVAFWCNPISGHATLYWYQQILGQGPKLLIQFQNNGVVDDSQLPKDRFSAERLKGVDSTLKIQPAKLEDSAVYLCASSLVLAGGPRGETQYFGPGTRLLVL.

The CDR3 spells CASSHTDYTGELFF. In nucleotides, the CDR3 is TGTGCCAGCTCACATACGGACTACACCGGGGAGCTGTTTTTT. The J gene is TRBJ2-2, the V gene TRBV18, with D possibly matching TRBD2 (5 bases). The CDR3 has 14 residues. Germline V lookup: CDR1 KGHSH, CDR2 LQKENI. With 4 bases removed from V and 3 bases from J, the gap between germline ends came to 9 bases.

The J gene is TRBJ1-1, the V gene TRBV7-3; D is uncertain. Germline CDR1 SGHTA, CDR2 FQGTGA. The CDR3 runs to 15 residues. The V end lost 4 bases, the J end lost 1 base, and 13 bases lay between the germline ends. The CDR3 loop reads CASSSTGSWNTEAFF. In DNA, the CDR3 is TGTGCCAGCAGCTCCACGGGGTCCTGGAACACTGAAGCTTTCTTT. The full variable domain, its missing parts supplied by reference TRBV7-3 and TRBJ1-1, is GAGVSQTPSNKVTEKGKYVELRCDPISGHTALYWYRQSLGQGPEFLIYFQGTGAADDSGLPNDRFFAVRPEGSVSTLKIQRTERGDSAVYLCASSSTGSWNTEAFFGQGTRLTVV.

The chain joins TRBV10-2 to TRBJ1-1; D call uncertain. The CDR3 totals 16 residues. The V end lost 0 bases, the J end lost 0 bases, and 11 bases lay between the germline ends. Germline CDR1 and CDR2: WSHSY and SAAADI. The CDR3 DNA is TGCGCCAGCAGTGAGTCGATGAGACACATGAACACTGAAGCTTTCTTT. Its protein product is CASSESMRHMNTEAFF.

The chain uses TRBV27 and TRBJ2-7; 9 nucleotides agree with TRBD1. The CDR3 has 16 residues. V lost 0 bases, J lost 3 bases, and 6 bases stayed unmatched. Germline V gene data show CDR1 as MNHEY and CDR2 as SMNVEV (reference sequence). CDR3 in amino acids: CASSLSEGQGYYEQYF. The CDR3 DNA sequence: TGTGCCAGCAGTTTATCCGAGGGACAGGGTTACTACGAGCAGTACTTC.

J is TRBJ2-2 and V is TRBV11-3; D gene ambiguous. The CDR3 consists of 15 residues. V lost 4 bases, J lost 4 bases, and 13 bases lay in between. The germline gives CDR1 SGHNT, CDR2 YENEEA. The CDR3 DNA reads TGTGCCAGCAGCTGGCCTGCAGATCCCACCGGGGAGCTGTTTTTT. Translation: CASSWPADPTGELFF.

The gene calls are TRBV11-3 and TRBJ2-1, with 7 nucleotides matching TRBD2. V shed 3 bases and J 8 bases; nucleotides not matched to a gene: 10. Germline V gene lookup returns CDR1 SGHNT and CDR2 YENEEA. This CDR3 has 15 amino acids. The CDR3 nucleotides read TGTGCCAGCAGCTTTGGGACTAAGGACCACGATGAGCAGTTCTTC. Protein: CASSFGTKDHDEQFF.

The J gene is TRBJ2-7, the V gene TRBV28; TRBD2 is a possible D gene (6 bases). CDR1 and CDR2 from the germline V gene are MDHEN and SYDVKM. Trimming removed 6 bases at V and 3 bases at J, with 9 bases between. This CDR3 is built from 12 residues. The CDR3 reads CASRGTFYEQYF. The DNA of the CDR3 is TGTGCCAGCAGGGGGACTTTCTACGAGCAGTACTTC. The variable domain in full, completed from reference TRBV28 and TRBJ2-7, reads DVKVTQSSRYLVKRTGEKVFLECVQDMDHENMFWYRQDPGLGLRLIYFSYDVKMKEKGDIPEGYSVSREKKERFSLILESASTNQTSMYLCASRGTFYEQYFGPGTRLTVT.

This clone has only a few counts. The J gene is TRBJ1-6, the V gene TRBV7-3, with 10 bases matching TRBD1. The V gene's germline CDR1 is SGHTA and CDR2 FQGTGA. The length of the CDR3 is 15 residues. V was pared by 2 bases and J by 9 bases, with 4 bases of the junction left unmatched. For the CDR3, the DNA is TGTGCCAGCAGCTTATTGGGACAGGGGCGTTCACCCCTCCACTTT. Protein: CASSLLGQGRSPLHF.